This paragraph reports one T cell receptor (beta chain). Antigen specificity is unknown. The data stem from a study of blood T cells in healthy people across ages. Findings of the study overall: Donor CMV infection status was unknown, possibly confounding age-related changes in expanded clonotypes.

Then a second PCR, running about 7 to 11 cycles, was carried out with a sample-barcoded 5' primer and a J-beta primer mix. Using its own MiXCR run on the 5' RACE reads, TCRdb lists one record per CDR3 protein. In the table there are under 850,000 distinct CDR3 sequences, about 34% of which are singletons. This receptor was obtained from a man aged 18 to 30 in good health. Sample: blood.

The CDR3 sequence: CASSVNRVSEAFF. Here the CDR3 DNA reads TGTGCCAGCAGCGTAAATCGGGTCTCTGAAGCTTTCTTT. The V and J genes are TRBV7-2 and TRBJ1-1, with D hard to call. This CDR3 has 13 amino acids. Germline lookup yields CDR1 SGHTA and CDR2 FQGNSA. With 5 bases removed from V and 6 bases from J, the gap between germline ends came to 13 bases.